This T cell receptor beta chain was found in a study of cytomegalovirus exposure and HLA in healthy donors. Findings of the study overall: In a later analysis, HLA-associated beta chains showed higher expansion and lower generation probabilities than comparable chains. Reports indicate that TCR beta sequences accurately predicted the HLA-A and HLA-B alleles of most subjects.

In regard to this clone: Its antigen remains unknown.

Both 60 Vbeta primers and 13 Jbeta primers went into the PCR. Profiling relied on immunoSEQ multiplex PCR, and the TCRdb table lists in-frame clones only, not all of them. There are under 100,000 clones in the sample; about three quarters occur only once, and around 15% lies in the top ten. Germline CDR1 and CDR2: SGHRS and YFSETQ. Trimming removed 0 bases at V and 5 bases at J, with 14 bases between. The CDR3 spans 15 residues. The sequencing sample was made of PBMCs. The chain links TRBV5-1 to TRBJ1-2; D gene uncertain. This TCR was sampled from a woman between 50 and 59 years old in good health and CMV-seropositive. CDR3 in amino acids: CASSLEGRFFYGYTF. Written as DNA, the CDR3 is TGCGCCAGCAGCTTGGAAGGCAGGTTCTTTTATGGCTACACCTTC.